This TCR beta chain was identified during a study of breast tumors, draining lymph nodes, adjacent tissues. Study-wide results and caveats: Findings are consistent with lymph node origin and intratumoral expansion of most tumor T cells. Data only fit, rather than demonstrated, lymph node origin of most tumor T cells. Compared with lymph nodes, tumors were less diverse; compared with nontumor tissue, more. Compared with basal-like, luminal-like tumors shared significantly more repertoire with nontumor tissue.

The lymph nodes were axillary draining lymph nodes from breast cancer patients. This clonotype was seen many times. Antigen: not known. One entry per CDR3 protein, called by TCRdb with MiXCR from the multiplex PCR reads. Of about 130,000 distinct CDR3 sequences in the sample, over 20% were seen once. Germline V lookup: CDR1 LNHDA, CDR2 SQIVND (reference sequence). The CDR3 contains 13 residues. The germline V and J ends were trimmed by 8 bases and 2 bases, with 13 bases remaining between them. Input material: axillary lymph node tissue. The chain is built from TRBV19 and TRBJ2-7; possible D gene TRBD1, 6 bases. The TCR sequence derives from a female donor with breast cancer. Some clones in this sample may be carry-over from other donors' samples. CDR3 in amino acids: CASGRTATYEQYF. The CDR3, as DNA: TGTGCCAGTGGAAGGACAGCAACCTACGAGCAGTACTTC.